This T cell receptor (beta chain) was sequenced during a study of cytomegalovirus exposure and HLA in healthy donors. Study-wide findings and caveats: The investigators catalogued under 200 TCR beta chains as cytomegalovirus-associated. Reported performance of the classifier showed diagnosis of cytomegalovirus status with high specificity and sensitivity.

Note on this clone: Its antigen is not identified.

Profiling relied on immunoSEQ multiplex PCR, and the TCRdb table lists in-frame clones only, not all of them. The sample yields 250,000 to 350,000 clones, 86% seen once. The donors were in the approximately 110-subject validation cohort; that cohort was separate from the roughly 730-subject first cohort. This CDR3 spans 17 amino acids. CDR1 and CDR2 (germline): LNHDA, SQIVND (reference sequence). V lost 6 bases to trimming and J lost 0 bases, with 18 bases between them. The receptor comes from a woman under 30 in good health and CMV-seronegative. Sequencing was done on a sample of PBMCs. The chain has TRBV19 and TRBJ1-5; perhaps TRBD1 as D (6 bases). This CDR3 is CASRPRSGDNSNQPQHF. The CDR3 bases are TGTGCCAGTAGGCCCCGTAGCGGGGACAATAGCAATCAGCCCCAGCATTTT.